This T cell receptor beta chain is from a study of post-analysis software for immune sequencing data. Study-wide context: Relapsing-remitting, secondary progressive and progressive-relapsing multiple sclerosis were all included among the disease courses. General study results and limits: Multiple sclerosis was associated with a significant reduction in normalized Chao1 diversity relative to controls. Samples prepared in the same batch strongly co-clustered by F measure. Roughly 5 TRBV segments, TRBV5-6, TRBV5-1 and TRBV20-1 among them, were found more frequent in patients than controls.

CDR3 size: 17 residues. Germline lookup yields CDR1 ENHRY and CDR2 SYGVKD. V was trimmed by 4 bases and J by 2 bases, leaving 19 bases between them. In its sample, this clonotype was seen a few times. Its antigen is currently unknown. The library was made from cDNA and included unique molecular identifiers. Starting from roughly 1 to 10 million T cells, the study yielded 460,000 or so cDNA molecules. One entry per CDR3 protein, called by TCRdb with MiXCR from the PCR reads. The table lists 750,000 to 950,000 distinct CDR3 sequences, approximately 53% of them singletons. The sequenced sample consisted of blood. The chain combines TRBV10-3 with TRBJ2-3; maybe TRBD2 (6 bases). The clonotype comes from a girl aged 5-17 years with multiple sclerosis. CDR3 in amino acids: CAISAGGGQAYTDTQYF. The CDR3 DNA reads as TGTGCCATCAGTGCCGGGGGTGGGCAGGCCTACACAGATACGCAGTATTTT.